These 21 T cell receptor beta chains share one sample of origin, sequenced in a study of blood T cell repertoires in COVID-19. Measured with immunoSEQ multiplex PCR; TCRdb has only the in-frame clones, and not every one. This repertoire shows approximately 69,000 clones, approximately 80% found once; its top ten account for roughly 20%. The specimen sequenced was peripheral blood. These receptors were collected from a woman aged 70 to 79 with acute or convalescent COVID-19.

This clone was found once. The chain is built from TRBV6-2 or TRBV6-3 and TRBJ2-3; the D is unclear. CDR3 length equals 11 residues. From germline, CDR1 is MNHEY and CDR2 SVGEGT. Trimming left V 5 bases short and J 6 bases short, with 6 bases between. Here the CDR3 reads CASSLSDTQYF. Written as DNA, the CDR3 is TGTGCCAGCAGTCTTTCGGATACGCAGTATTTT.

This clone was detected once. The chain has TRBV1 and TRBJ1-3; the table gives TRBD1 as D, unverified against the DNA. TRBV1 is labeled a pseudogene. CDR3 length equals 14 residues. CDR3 loop: CTSTETGGGDTIYF. CDR3 bases: TGCACCAGCACCGAGACAGGGGGCGGGGACACCATATATTTT.

This chain uses TRBV29-1 with TRBJ2-7, with 8 bases identical to TRBD2. The CDR3 contains 13 residues. Germline CDR1 reads SQVTM; CDR2 reads ANQGSEA. Trimming at V came to 7 bases and at J to 3 bases, leaving 8 bases not matched to a gene. CDR3 bases: TGCAGCGCCCGGGAGGGAGTGGACTACGAGCAGTACTTC. Its translation: CSAREGVDYEQYF.

This chain connects TRBV27 to TRBJ2-5; tentative D call: TRBD2 (6 bases). Looked up from germline, CDR1 is MNHEY and CDR2 is SMNVEV (reference sequence). With 5 bases removed from V and 1 base from J, the gap between germline ends came to 14 bases. The CDR3 is 15 amino acids. The CDR3 DNA reads as TGTGCCAGCAGTCCCGGCCTCGGGAGCCAAGAGACCCAGTACTTC. As protein: CASSPGLGSQETQYF.

A single count supports this clone. The chain links TRBV2 to TRBJ2-7; tentatively, D is TRBD2 (7 bases). The CDR3 is made up of 14 amino acids. The germline gives CDR1 SNHLY, CDR2 FYNNEI. Trimming removed 3 bases at V and 5 bases at J, with 14 bases between. The CDR3 region has the DNA TGTGCCAGCAGTGATACACAGGGAGGGAACGAGCAGTACTTC. As protein: CASSDTQGGNEQYF.

V is TRBV7-2 and J is TRBJ2-1; TRBD2 matches 8 bases. The germline V gene encodes CDR1 SGHTA and CDR2 FQGNSA. The J segment lost 8 bases and the V segment lost 6 bases, leaving 12 bases of the junction unmatched. The CDR3 runs 15 residues. The CDR3 sequence: CASSPLGSGIDEQFF. The CDR3 region has the DNA TGTGCCAGCAGTCCCCTGGGTAGCGGGATCGATGAGCAGTTCTTC. Full variable domain (outside the CDR3, taken from reference TRBV7-2 and TRBJ2-1): GAGVSQSPSNKVTEKGKDVELRCDPISGHTALYWYRQSLGQGLEFLIYFQGNSAPDKSGLPSDRFSAERTGGSVSTLTIQRTQQEDSAVYLCASSPLGSGIDEQFFGPGTRLTVL.

The chain combines TRBV5-5 with TRBJ1-3; D ambiguous. Trimming cost V 3 bases and J 2 bases, with 12 bases left between them. In germline, CDR1 is SGHKS, CDR2 YYEKEE (reference sequence). CDR3 length: 15 residues. CDR3 DNA sequence: TGTGCCAGCAGCTCCCACGGGTCGGCTGGAAACACCATATATTTT. Translated, it gives CASSSHGSAGNTIYF.

The rearrangement uses TRBV28 and TRBJ1-5; D is ambiguous. V gave up 7 bases and J gave up 3 bases, with 13 bases separating them. The CDR3 covers 14 residues. Germline lookup yields CDR1 MDHEN and CDR2 SYDVKM. The DNA for the CDR3 is TGTGCCAGCACCACGGGGAGCTTCAATCAGCCCCAGCATTTT. It yields the protein CASTTGSFNQPQHF.

The J gene is TRBJ2-1, the V gene TRBV14; 9 nucleotides line up with TRBD1. Germline V gene lookup returns CDR1 SGHDN and CDR2 FVKESK. CDR3 length: 13 residues. V lost 8 bases and J lost 5; bases outside the gene matches: 4. This CDR3 reads CASGGTGNNEQFF. In DNA, the CDR3 is TGTGCCAGCGGGGGGACAGGGAACAATGAGCAGTTCTTC.

The gene calls are TRBV11-2 and TRBJ2-3, with D possibly being TRBD1 (7 bases). Germline loops: CDR1 SGHAT, CDR2 FQNNGV. This CDR3 spans 17 amino acids. Trimming stripped 1 base from V and 6 bases from J, with 20 bases between. Here the CDR3 reads CASSLVSGGGAVDTQYF. As DNA, the CDR3 is TGTGCCAGCAGCTTAGTCTCTGGAGGGGGCGCGGTTGATACGCAGTATTTT.

In DNA, the CDR3 is TGTGCCAGCAACGTCCGGGAGAGCTCCTACAATGAGCAGTTCTTC. The encoded protein is CASNVRESSYNEQFF. The chain links TRBV6-6 to TRBJ2-1; tentative D call: TRBD2 (6 bases). Germline V gene data show CDR1 as MNHNY and CDR2 as SVGAGI (reference sequence). Trimming stripped 7 bases from V and 0 bases from J, with 13 bases between. This CDR3 region has 15 residues.

The genes are TRBV11-2 and TRBJ1-3; D unclear. CDR1 and CDR2 from the germline V gene are SGHAT and FQNNGV. V lost 5 bases and J lost 4, with 9 bases in between. This CDR3 is 13 amino acids long. CDR3 in amino acids: CASSQEEGNTIYF. CDR3 in DNA: TGTGCCAGCAGCCAGGAGGAAGGAAACACCATATATTTT.

The gene calls are TRBV2 and TRBJ2-7; 7 nucleotides agree with TRBD1. Germline-derived CDR1 and CDR2 are SNHLY and FYNNEI. The CDR3 sequence is 15 residues long. With V trimmed by 4 bases and J by 0 bases, 6 bases remained unmatched. This chain's CDR3 is CASSAQGQSSYEQYF. The CDR3 DNA reads TGTGCCAGCAGTGCCCAGGGACAGTCCTCCTACGAGCAGTACTTC.

The rearrangement uses TRBV3-1 (or the pseudogene TRBV3-2) and TRBJ1-1; TRBD1 matches 7 bases. V was pared by 4 bases and J by 4 bases, with 9 bases of the junction left unmatched. Germline V gene lookup returns CDR1 LGHDT and CDR2 YNNKEL (reference sequence). The CDR3 contains 15 residues. CDR3 in amino acids: CASSLRGLGGTEAFF. The CDR3 DNA is TGTGCCAGCAGCCTAAGGGGGCTGGGGGGCACTGAAGCTTTCTTT.

Regarding this clone: The sample has other DNA sequences that encode this CDR3 too. The rearrangement uses TRBV27 and TRBJ1-5, with D tentatively TRBD1 (6 bases). V gave up 5 bases and J gave up 0 bases, with 11 bases separating them. CDR1 MNHEY and CDR2 SMNVEV come from the germline V gene (reference sequence). This CDR3 region has 15 residues. The CDR3 DNA follows: TGTGCCAGCAGTCCTCGGACAGTTAGCAATCAGCCCCAGCATTTT. The encoded protein is CASSPRTVSNQPQHF.

The genes are TRBV24-1 and TRBJ2-7; D is perhaps TRBD1 (5 bases). V lost 0 bases and J 7 bases, leaving 12 bases between the germline ends. Germline V gene data show CDR1 as KGHDR and CDR2 as SFDVKD. CDR3 length: 14 residues. CDR3 bases: TGTGCCACCAGTGATTTGCAACTAAGGGGAGAGCAGTACTTC. Translation: CATSDLQLRGEQYF.

The rearrangement joins TRBV3-1 (or the pseudogene TRBV3-2) to TRBJ1-5, with D uncertain. V gave up 4 bases and J gave up 0 bases, with 7 bases separating them. Germline CDR1 reads LGHDT; CDR2 reads YNNKEL (reference sequence). The CDR3 has 14 residues. CDR3 amino acids: CASSRGNSNQPQHF. DNA of the CDR3: TGTGCCAGCAGCCGAGGCAATAGCAATCAGCCCCAGCATTTT.

J is TRBJ2-3 and V is TRBV12-3 or TRBV12-4, with 7 bases aligning to TRBD2. Losses at the gene ends were 3 bases for V and 10 bases for J; bases not matched to a gene: 1. The CDR3 sequence is 11 residues long. CDR3 nucleotides: TGTGCCAGCAGTTTGGGAGGGCCGCAGTATTTT. Translation gives CASSLGGPQYF.

The genes are TRBV19 and TRBJ1-2; 7 nucleotides line up with TRBD1. Germline V gene sequence: CDR1 LNHDA, CDR2 SQIVND (reference sequence). This CDR3 spans 15 amino acids. V lost 3 bases to trimming and J lost 2 bases; unmatched junction nucleotides: 6. CDR3 nucleotides: TGTGCCAGTAGTATCTATTCGGACAGGAACTATGGCTACACCTTC. Protein product: CASSIYSDRNYGYTF. The whole variable domain, filled in from reference TRBV19 and TRBJ1-2, reads DGGITQSPKYLFRKEGQNVTLSCEQNLNHDAMYWYRQDPGQGLRLIYYSQIVNDFQKGDIAEGYSVSREKKESFPLTVTSAQKNPTAFYLCASSIYSDRNYGYTFGSGTRLTVV.

V and J are TRBV30 and TRBJ1-1, with D uncertain. V lost 4 bases and J lost 10, with 10 bases in between. The CDR3 extends over 10 amino acids. The germline V gene has CDR1 GTSNPN and CDR2 SVGIG (reference sequence). As DNA, the CDR3 is TGTGCCTGGATCCCGGTGGTAGCTTTCTTT. This encodes CAWIPVVAFF.

The chain couples TRBV2 to TRBJ1-6, with D perhaps TRBD1 (6 bases). V gave up 3 bases and J gave up 13 bases, with 16 bases separating them. Germline V gives CDR1 SNHLY, CDR2 FYNNEI. The CDR3 is made up of 14 amino acids. CDR3 nucleotide sequence: TGTGCCAGCAGTGAGGGGCGGTCCAGGGGTCCCCTCCACTTT. Amino acid sequence: CASSEGRSRGPLHF.